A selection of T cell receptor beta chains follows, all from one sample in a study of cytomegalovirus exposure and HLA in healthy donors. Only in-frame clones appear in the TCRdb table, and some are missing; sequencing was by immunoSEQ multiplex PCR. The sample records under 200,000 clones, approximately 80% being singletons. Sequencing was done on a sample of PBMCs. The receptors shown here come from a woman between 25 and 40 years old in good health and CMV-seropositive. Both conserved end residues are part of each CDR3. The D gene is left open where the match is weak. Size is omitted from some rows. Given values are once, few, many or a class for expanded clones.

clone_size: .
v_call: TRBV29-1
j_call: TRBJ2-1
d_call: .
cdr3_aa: CSVENRVYNEQFF
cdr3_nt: TGCAGCGTTGAAAACAGGGTCTACAATGAGCAGTTCTTC

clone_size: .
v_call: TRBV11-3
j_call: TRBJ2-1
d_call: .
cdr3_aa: CASSLGAEQFF
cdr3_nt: TGTGCCAGCAGCTTAGGGGCTGAGCAGTTCTTC

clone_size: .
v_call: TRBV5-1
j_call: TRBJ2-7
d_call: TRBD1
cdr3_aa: CASSLEVRGPYEQYF
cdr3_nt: TGCGCCAGCAGCTTGGAGGTCAGGGGGCCGTACGAGCAGTACTTC

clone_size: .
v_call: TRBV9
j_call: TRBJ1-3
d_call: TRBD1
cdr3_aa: CASSLSAWTGAGNTIYF
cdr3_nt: TGTGCCAGCAGCCTCTCAGCATGGACAGGGGCTGGAAACACCATATATTTT

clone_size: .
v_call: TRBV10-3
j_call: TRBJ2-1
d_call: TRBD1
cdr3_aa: CAISEYRGNEQFF
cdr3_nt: TGTGCCATCAGTGAGTACAGGGGGAATGAGCAGTTCTTC

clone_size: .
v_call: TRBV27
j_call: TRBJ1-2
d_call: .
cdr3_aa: CASTDLSRGGGYTF
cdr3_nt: TGTGCCAGCACCGACCTCTCCAGGGGCGGCGGCTACACCTTC

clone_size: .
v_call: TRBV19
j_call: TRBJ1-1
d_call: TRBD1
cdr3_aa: CASSMRDSVEAFF
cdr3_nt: TGTGCCAGTAGTATGAGGGACAGCGTTGAAGCTTTCTTT

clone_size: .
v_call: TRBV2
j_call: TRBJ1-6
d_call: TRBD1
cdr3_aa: CASSARQGSNSPLHF
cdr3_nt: TGTGCCAGCAGTGCTCGACAGGGATCAAATTCACCCCTCCACTTT

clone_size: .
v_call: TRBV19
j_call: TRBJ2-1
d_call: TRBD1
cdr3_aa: CASSHYRGQRSYNEQFF
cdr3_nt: TGTGCCAGTAGTCATTACAGGGGGCAAAGGTCCTACAATGAGCAGTTCTTC

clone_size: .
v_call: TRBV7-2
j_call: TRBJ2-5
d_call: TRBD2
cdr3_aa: CASSLVGTSGRAGETQYF
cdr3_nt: TGTGCCAGCAGCTTAGTGGGGACTAGCGGGAGGGCCGGCGAGACCCAGTACTTC

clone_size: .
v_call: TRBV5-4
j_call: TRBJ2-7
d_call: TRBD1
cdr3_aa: CASSSRDRGFAEQYF
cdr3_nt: TGTGCCAGCAGCTCCCGGGACAGGGGCTTCGCCGAGCAGTACTTC

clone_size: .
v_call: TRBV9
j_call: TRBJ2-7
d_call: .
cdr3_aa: CASSYRDIAYEQYF
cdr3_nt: TGTGCCAGCAGCTACCGGGACATAGCCTACGAGCAGTACTTC

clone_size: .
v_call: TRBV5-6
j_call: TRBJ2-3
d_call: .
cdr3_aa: CASSPGIQRGADTQYF
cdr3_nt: TGTGCCAGCAGCCCCGGGATTCAACGTGGTGCAGATACGCAGTATTTT

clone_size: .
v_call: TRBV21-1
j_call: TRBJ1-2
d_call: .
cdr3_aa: CASSKVAGLGYGYTF
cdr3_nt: TGTGCCAGCAGCAAAGTTGCAGGCCTTGGGTATGGCTACACCTTC

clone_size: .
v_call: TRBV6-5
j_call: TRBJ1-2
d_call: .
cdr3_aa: CASSSGDWDYGYTF
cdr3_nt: TGTGCCAGCAGTTCGGGGGACTGGGACTATGGCTACACCTTC

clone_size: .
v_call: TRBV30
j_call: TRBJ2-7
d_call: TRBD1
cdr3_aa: CAWSVWLTGASYEQYF
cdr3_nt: TGTGCCTGGAGTGTATGGCTTACAGGGGCATCCTACGAGCAGTACTTC

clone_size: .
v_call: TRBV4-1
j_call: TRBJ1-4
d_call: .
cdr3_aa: CASSLEGATNEKLFF
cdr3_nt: TGCGCCAGCAGCCTGGAGGGAGCAACTAATGAAAAACTGTTTTTT

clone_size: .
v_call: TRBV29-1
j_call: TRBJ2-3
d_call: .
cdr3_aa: CSVGNRVSTDTQYF
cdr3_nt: TGCAGCGTTGGTAACAGGGTGTCCACAGATACGCAGTATTTT

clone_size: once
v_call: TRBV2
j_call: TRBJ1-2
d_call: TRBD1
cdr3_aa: CASSTARTGNDGYTF
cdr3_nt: TGTGCCAGCAGTACCGCCCGGACAGGGAACGACGGCTACACCTTC

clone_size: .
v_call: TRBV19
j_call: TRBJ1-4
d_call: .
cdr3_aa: CASSIDRAGEKLFF
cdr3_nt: TGTGCCAGTAGTATAGACAGGGCGGGGGAAAAACTGTTTTTT

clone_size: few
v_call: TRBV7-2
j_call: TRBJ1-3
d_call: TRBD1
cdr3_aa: CASSLYPQGGSGNTIYF
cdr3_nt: TGTGCCAGCAGCTTATACCCACAGGGGGGGTCTGGAAACACCATATATTTT

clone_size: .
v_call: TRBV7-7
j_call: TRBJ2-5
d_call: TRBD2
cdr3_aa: CASSLSAGQETQYF
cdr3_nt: TGTGCTAGCAGCTTGTCAGCGGGACAAGAGACCCAGTACTTC

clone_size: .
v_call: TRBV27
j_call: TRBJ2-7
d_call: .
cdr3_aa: CASSVALGSYEQYF
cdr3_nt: TGTGCCAGCAGTGTAGCTCTGGGCTCCTACGAGCAGTACTTC

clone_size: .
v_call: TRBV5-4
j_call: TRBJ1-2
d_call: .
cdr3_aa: CASSLAPLPNYGYTF
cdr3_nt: TGTGCCAGCAGCTTGGCCCCCCTACCCAACTATGGCTACACCTTC

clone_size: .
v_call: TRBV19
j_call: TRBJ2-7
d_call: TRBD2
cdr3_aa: CASGLAGVAYEQYF
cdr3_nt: TGTGCCTCGGGACTAGCGGGAGTTGCCTACGAGCAGTACTTC

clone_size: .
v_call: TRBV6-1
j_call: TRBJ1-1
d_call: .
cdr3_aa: CASIFRGNTEAFF
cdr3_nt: TGTGCCAGCATTTTCAGGGGGAACACTGAAGCTTTCTTT

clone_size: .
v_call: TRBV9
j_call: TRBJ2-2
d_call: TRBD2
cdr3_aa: CASSVALADRSGELFF
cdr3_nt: TGTGCCAGCAGCGTAGCACTAGCGGACCGATCCGGGGAGCTGTTTTTT

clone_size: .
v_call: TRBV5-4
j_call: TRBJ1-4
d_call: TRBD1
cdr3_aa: CASSSGQATNEKLFF
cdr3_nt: TGTGCCAGCAGCTCCGGACAGGCAACTAATGAAAAACTGTTTTTT

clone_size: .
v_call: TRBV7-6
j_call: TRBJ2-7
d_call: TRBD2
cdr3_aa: CASSLAQLAGGNEQYF
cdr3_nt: TGTGCCAGCAGCTTAGCGCAGCTAGCGGGCGGAAACGAGCAGTACTTC

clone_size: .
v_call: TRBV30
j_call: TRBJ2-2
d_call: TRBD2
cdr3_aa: CAWRGTSSVTGELFF
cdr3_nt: TGTGCCTGGAGAGGGACTAGTTCGGTCACCGGGGAGCTGTTTTTT

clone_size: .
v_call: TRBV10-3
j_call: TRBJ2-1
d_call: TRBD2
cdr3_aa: CAISGLAGGSDNEQFF
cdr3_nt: TGTGCCATCAGTGGACTAGCGGGGGGGTCAGACAATGAGCAGTTCTTC

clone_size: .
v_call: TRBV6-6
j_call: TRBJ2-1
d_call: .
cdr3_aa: CASSPGLRYNEQFF
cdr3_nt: TGTGCCAGCAGTCCAGGACTGAGGTACAATGAGCAGTTCTTC

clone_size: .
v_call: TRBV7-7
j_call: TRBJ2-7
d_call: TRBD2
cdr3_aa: CASSISGGASEQYF
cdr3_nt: TGTGCTAGCAGTATTAGCGGGGGGGCTTCCGAGCAGTACTTC

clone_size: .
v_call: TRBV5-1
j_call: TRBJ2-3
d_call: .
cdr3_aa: CASSRPGGTDTQYF
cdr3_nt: TGCGCCAGCAGCAGGCCGGGGGGCACAGATACGCAGTATTTT

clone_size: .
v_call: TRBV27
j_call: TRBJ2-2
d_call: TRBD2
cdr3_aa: CASSPGGEPGELFF
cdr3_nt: TGTGCCAGCAGTCCGGGGGGAGAACCCGGGGAGCTGTTTTTT

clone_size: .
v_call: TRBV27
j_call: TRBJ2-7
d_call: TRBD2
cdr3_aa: CASSLRLTSGAYEQYF
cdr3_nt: TGTGCCAGCAGTTTACGCCTGACTAGCGGTGCCTACGAGCAGTACTTC

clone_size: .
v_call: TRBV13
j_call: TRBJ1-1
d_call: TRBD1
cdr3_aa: CASSHPQGVDTEAFF
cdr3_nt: TGTGCCAGCAGTCATCCTCAGGGGGTGGACACTGAAGCTTTCTTT

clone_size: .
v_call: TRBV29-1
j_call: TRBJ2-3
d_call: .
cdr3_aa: CSVRELITDTQYF
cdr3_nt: TGCAGCGTTAGGGAGCTGATCACAGATACGCAGTATTTT

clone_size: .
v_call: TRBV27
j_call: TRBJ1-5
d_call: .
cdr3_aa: CASRGGANQPQHF
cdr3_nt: TGTGCCAGCAGAGGGGGGGCCAATCAGCCCCAGCATTTT

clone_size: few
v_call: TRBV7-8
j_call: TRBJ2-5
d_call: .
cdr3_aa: CASSLGSQETQYF
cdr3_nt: TGTGCCAGCAGCCTCGGGTCCCAAGAGACCCAGTACTTC

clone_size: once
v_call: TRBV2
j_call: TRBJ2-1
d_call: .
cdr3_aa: CASSEAGTLTYNEQFF
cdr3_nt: TGTGCCAGCAGTGAAGCGGGGACACTTACCTACAATGAGCAGTTCTTC

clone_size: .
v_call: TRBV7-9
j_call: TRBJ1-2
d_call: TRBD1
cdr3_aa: CASRRQGQGNYGYTF
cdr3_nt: TGTGCCAGCAGGAGACAGGGACAGGGGAACTATGGCTACACCTTC

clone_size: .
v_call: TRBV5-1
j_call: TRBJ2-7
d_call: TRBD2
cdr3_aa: CASSLAAGAGEQYF
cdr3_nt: TGCGCCAGCAGCTTGGCCGCGGGAGCGGGGGAGCAGTACTTC

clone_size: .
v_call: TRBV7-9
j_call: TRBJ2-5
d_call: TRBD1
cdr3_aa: CASSLYRGDSQETQYF
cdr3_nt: TGTGCCAGCAGCTTATACAGGGGTGATTCACAAGAGACCCAGTACTTC

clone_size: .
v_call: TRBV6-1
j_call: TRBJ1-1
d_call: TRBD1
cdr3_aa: CASRIRRDSEAFF
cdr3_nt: TGTGCCAGCAGGATACGCCGGGACAGCGAAGCTTTCTTT

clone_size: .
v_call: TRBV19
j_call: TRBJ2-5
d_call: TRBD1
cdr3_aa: CASSIGDRAWETQYF
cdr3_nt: TGTGCCAGTAGTATAGGTGACAGGGCCTGGGAGACCCAGTACTTC

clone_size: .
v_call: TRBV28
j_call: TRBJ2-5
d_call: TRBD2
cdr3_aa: CASSSPFRSGGQETQYF
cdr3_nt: TGTGCCAGCAGTTCCCCCTTTCGAAGCGGGGGGCAAGAGACCCAGTACTTC

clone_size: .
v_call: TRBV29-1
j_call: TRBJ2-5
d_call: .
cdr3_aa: CSVALLRYQETQYF
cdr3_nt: TGCAGCGTTGCACTCTTGCGGTACCAAGAGACCCAGTACTTC

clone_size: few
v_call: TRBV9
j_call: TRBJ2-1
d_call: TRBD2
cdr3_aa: CATEGLAGYNEQFF
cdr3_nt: TGTGCCACTGAGGGACTAGCGGGGTACAATGAGCAGTTCTTC

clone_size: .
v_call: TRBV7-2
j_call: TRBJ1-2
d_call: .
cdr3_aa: CASSRPPGASYGYTF
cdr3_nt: TGTGCCAGCAGCCGTCCCCCAGGGGCCTCCTATGGCTACACCTTC

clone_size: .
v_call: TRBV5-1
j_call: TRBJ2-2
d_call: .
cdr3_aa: CASSLEGGTGELFF
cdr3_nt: TGCGCCAGCAGCTTAGAAGGGGGCACCGGGGAGCTGTTTTTT

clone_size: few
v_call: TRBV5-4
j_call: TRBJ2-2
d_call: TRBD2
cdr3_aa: CASSLGRALEGELFF
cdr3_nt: TGTGCCAGCAGCCTTGGGAGGGCCCTTGAAGGGGAGCTGTTTTTT